These 10 T cell receptor beta chains came from one sample sequenced in a study of patients and donors after allogeneic stem cell transplantation. TCRdb recomputed calls from the RT-PCR reads with MiXCR, one row per CDR3 protein. The data contain around 240,000 distinct CDR3 sequences, approximately 14% of them singletons. The sequencing sample was made of blood, either unsorted or a sorted T cell fraction (not recorded which). Every receptor here comes from a human donor who was either an allogeneic HSCT recipient or a stem cell or donor lymphocyte infusion donor (not recorded which). It is not recorded whose cells these are; they may come from a transplant donor.

Ten or more counts support this clonotype. The chain has TRBV29-1 and TRBJ1-3, with D possibly matching TRBD1 (6 bases). Trimming cost V 7 bases and J 2 bases, with 9 bases left between them. The CDR3 contains 12 residues. Germline V gene sequence: CDR1 SQVTM, CDR2 ANQGSEA. The CDR3 loop is CSGGGTGNTIYF. The CDR3 DNA is TGCAGCGGAGGGGGTACTGGAAACACCATATATTTT. Looking up the rest from reference TRBV29-1 and TRBJ1-3 gives the full variable domain: SAVISQKPSRDICQRGTSLTIQCQVDSQVTMMFWYRQQPGQSLTLIATANQGSEATYESGFVIDKFPISRPNLTFSTLTVSNMSPEDSSIYLCSGGGTGNTIYFGEGSWLTVV.

This clonotype was picked up many times. The chain links TRBV7-3 to TRBJ2-7, with 9 positions matching TRBD1. The CDR3 is made up of 14 amino acids. Germline V gives CDR1 SGHTA, CDR2 FQGTGA. V shed 5 bases and J 5 bases; nucleotides not matched to a gene: 7. The CDR3 DNA reads as TGTGCCAGCAGCAGGGGGACAGGGTCCCACGAGCAGTACTTC. Encoded protein: CASSRGTGSHEQYF.

This clonotype was seen only a few times. The chain's CDR3 is CSAADRAYEQYF. In DNA form, the CDR3 reads TGCAGTGCCGCGGACAGAGCCTACGAGCAGTACTTC. V usage is TRBV20-1 and J usage is TRBJ2-7; D is possibly TRBD1 (6 bases). The CDR3 totals 12 residues. CDR1 is DFQATT and CDR2 is SNEGSKA in the germline V gene (reference sequence). V dropped 6 bases and J dropped 2 bases, with 11 bases sitting between them.

The rearrangement joins TRBV2 to TRBJ2-4, with 7 bases matching TRBD1. V lost 6 bases, J lost 1 base, and 3 bases stayed unmatched. Germline-derived CDR1 and CDR2 are SNHLY and FYNNEI. The CDR3 is 14 amino acids. The CDR3 protein is CASRLQGAKNIQYF. The CDR3 DNA is TGTGCCAGCAGACTACAGGGGGCCAAAAACATTCAGTACTTC. Full variable domain (remainder filled in from reference TRBV2 and TRBJ2-4): EPEVTQTPSHQVTQMGQEVILRCVPISNHLYFYWYRQILGQKVEFLVSFYNNEISEKSEIFDDQFSVERPDGSNFTLKIRSTKLEDSAMYFCASRLQGAKNIQYFGAGTRLSVL.

This chain joins TRBV20-1 and TRBJ2-7, with a tentative D call TRBD2 (6 bases). V was shortened by 1 base and J by 0 bases, with 16 bases between the two germline ends. The CDR3 spans 16 residues. Germline CDR1 and CDR2: DFQATT and SNEGSKA (reference sequence). CDR3 bases: TGCAGTGCTAGAGTCCCTGGAGGGGTTAGCTCCTACGAGCAGTACTTC. The encoded protein is CSARVPGGVSSYEQYF.

A few counts support this clonotype. V is TRBV19 and J is TRBJ1-4; 10 bases fit TRBD1. The CDR3 spans 16 residues. Germline V CDR1 and CDR2: LNHDA, SQIVND (reference sequence). J gave up 6 bases and V 9 bases, and 13 bases lay outside the gene matches. The CDR3 nucleotides are TGTGCCAGCTCCGGGACAGGGGCTATCGAGTATGAAAAACTGTTTTTT. Translation: CASSGTGAIEYEKLFF.

The DNA for the CDR3 is TGTGCCAGCAGTCTAGCGGGAGTAAGAGGGGAGCAGTACTTC. Amino acids: CASSLAGVRGEQYF. The rearrangement links TRBV2 to TRBJ2-7; 10 nucleotides line up with TRBD2. The CDR3 covers 14 residues. Germline CDR1 SNHLY, CDR2 FYNNEI. V shed 5 bases, J shed 7 bases, and the junction held 8 bases outside the gene matches.

This clonotype appeared once. J is TRBJ2-7 and V is TRBV6-1, with D uncertain. CDR3 length: 12 residues. The germline V and J ends were trimmed by 9 bases and 4 bases, with 13 bases remaining between them. The V gene's germline CDR1 is MNHNS and CDR2 SASEGT. For the CDR3, the DNA is TGTGCCAGTGGGCCCTGGCAGTACGAGCAGTACTTC. This gives the protein CASGPWQYEQYF.

This clonotype was counted between two and nine times. The CDR3 sequence is CASSQGGNQPQHF. CDR3 DNA sequence: TGTGCCAGTAGCCAGGGGGGCAATCAGCCCCAGCATTTT. V gene TRBV19 combines with J gene TRBJ1-5; 7 positions agree with TRBD1. CDR1 LNHDA and CDR2 SQIVND come from the germline V gene (reference sequence). This CDR3 is 13 amino acids long. The V gene end was trimmed by 6 bases and the J gene end by 2 bases; junction bases not matched to a gene: 1.

This clonotype has ten or more counts. The chain combines TRBV20-1 with TRBJ1-5, with 10 positions matching TRBD1. The CDR3 covers 15 residues. With 5 bases clipped from V and 6 bases from J, the junction kept 10 bases outside the gene matches. Germline CDR1 reads DFQATT; CDR2 reads SNEGSKA (reference sequence). The CDR3 region is CSALLPGQGTQPQHF. The CDR3 coding sequence is TGCAGTGCTCTCCTGCCGGGACAGGGGACTCAGCCCCAGCATTTT.